The clone carrying this TCR beta chain was counted many times. Its antigen is undetermined. The CDR3 has 13 amino acids. Deletions cut 3 bases from V and 7 bases from J, with 16 bases between. Germline assignment: CDR1 DFQATT and CDR2 SNEGSKA (reference sequence). From the 5' RACE reads, TCRdb called clonotypes with MiXCR, one entry per CDR3 protein. The profile covers 120,000 or so distinct CDR3 sequences, with roughly 15% appearing a single time and roughly 43% taken by the ten largest. The source of the sample is a study of T cells after yellow fever vaccination. Study outcomes and limitations: High-abundance clonotypes from the bulk population could contaminate FACS-sorted repertoires.

This TCR was sampled from a young man who received the YFV17D yellow fever vaccine. Sequences were derived from CD8+ T cells sorted from PBMCs, sampled 5 days after the yellow fever booster vaccination. The rearrangement links TRBV20-1 to TRBJ2-7; D not resolved. As DNA, the CDR3 is TGCAGTGCTAGTACTCCTACATGGCGAGAGCAGTACGTC. This encodes CSASTPTWREQYV.